This T cell receptor beta chain was identified in a study of Ad26.COV2.S vaccination and SARS-CoV-2 variants. Study-wide results and caveats: Higher spike-specific TCR breadth was found in vaccine recipients than in placebo recipients.

Note on this clone: Its specificity is not known.

This CDR3 is 19 amino acids long. Germline V gene sequence: CDR1 LGHNA, CDR2 YNFKEQ. The germline V and J ends were trimmed by 0 bases and 7 bases, with 25 bases remaining between them. Here immunoSEQ multiplex PCR was the method, and the copy in TCRdb shows in-frame clones only, minus some. The repertoire includes about 320,000 clones, roughly 80% of them detected once, and 2% to 2.5% sits in the top ten. Specified treatment: some 20 received Ad26.COV2.S at low or high dose, single or two shots; roughly five received placebo; per-sample allocation not given. The samples were gathered on day 63 after the first injection of vaccine or placebo. Donation came from an adult in Boston who was aged 18-55 years.

The sequence was obtained from a person between 18 and 59 years old who received the Ad26.COV2.S COVID-19 vaccine or a placebo. This specimen consisted of peripheral blood, obtained in a trial of Ad26.COV2.S vaccine versus placebo. The chain combines TRBV4-2 with TRBJ2-4, with D perhaps matching TRBD2 (7 bases). The CDR3: CASSQDRGVWGGSGNIQYF. CDR3 bases: TGTGCCAGCAGCCAAGATCGTGGGGTTTGGGGGGGCTCTGGGAACATTCAGTACTTC.